The source of this TCR beta chain is a study of blood T cell repertoires in COVID-19. Study information: COVID-19 samples from acute and convalescent phases originated in the United States, Italy and Spain. T cells, B-cell-depleted T cells, or PBMCs provided the cDNA or gDNA that served as material.

In the study's own analysis: Estimation of nucleated cell counts was performed using reference gene primer amplification. The data were produced by immunoSEQ multiplex PCR, yet TCRdb's version contains in-frame clones alone and is incomplete. V, J and clone size are those of that table, while D and trimming were read from the DNA. This table holds some 380,000 clones, around 89% found once. This CDR3 is built from 15 residues. The trim removed 3 bases at V and 5 bases at J, leaving 10 bases unmatched. Germline assignment: CDR1 DFQATT and CDR2 SNEGSKA (reference sequence). The chain employs TRBV20-1 and TRBJ2-5; 9 bases align to TRBD2. Sequencing input: peripheral blood. The origin of this receptor is a man aged 18 to 30 with active or convalescent COVID-19. The DNA of the CDR3 is TGCAGTGCTAGTAGTGCGCGGGAGGGGTTGGAGACCCAGTACTTC. Protein: CSASSAREGLETQYF.